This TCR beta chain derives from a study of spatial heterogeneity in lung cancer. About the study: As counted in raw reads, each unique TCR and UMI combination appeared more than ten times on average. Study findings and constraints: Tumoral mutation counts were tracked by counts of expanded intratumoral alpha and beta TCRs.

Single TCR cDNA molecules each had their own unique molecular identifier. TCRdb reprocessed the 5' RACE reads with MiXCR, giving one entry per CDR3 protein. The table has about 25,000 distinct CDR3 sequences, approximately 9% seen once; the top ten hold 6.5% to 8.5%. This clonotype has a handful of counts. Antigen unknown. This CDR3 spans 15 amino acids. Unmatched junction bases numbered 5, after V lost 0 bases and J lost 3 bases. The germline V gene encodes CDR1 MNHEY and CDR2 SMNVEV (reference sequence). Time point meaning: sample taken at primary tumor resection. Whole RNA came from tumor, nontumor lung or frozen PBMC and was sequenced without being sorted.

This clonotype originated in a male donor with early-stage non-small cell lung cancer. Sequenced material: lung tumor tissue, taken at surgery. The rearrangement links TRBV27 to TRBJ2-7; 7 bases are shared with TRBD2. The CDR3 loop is CASSLSWGGVYEQYF. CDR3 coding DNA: TGTGCCAGCAGTTTATCCTGGGGGGGGGTCTACGAGCAGTACTTC.